Listed here are 29 T cell receptor beta chains from one sample, sequenced in a study of T-cell reconstitution after alpha-beta-depleted transplantation in children. As it was prepared, the TCRbeta library received unique molecular identifiers. TCRdb used MiXCR to reprocess the PCR reads, holding one entry per CDR3 protein. The sample holds around 500,000 distinct CDR3 sequences, roughly 23% seen once. The sequencing here drew on PBMCs, mostly from graft donor cells, taken 360 days after TCRalphabeta/CD19-depleted stem cell transplant. Every receptor here comes from a boy in the first two years of life who had a stem cell transplant for acute myeloid leukemia, so the T cells may come from the graft donor.

The rearrangement uses TRBV5-5 and TRBJ1-1; possible D gene TRBD1, 5 bases. The CDR3 loop spans 15 amino acids. V was clipped by 0 bases and J by 0 bases, with 9 bases between them. CDR1 and CDR2 from the germline V gene are SGHKS and YYEKEE (reference sequence). CDR3 residues: CASSLEQVLNTEAFF. DNA of the CDR3: TGTGCCAGCAGCTTGGAACAGGTTTTGAACACTGAAGCTTTCTTT.

J is TRBJ2-2 and V is TRBV4-3; no clear D. Trimming took off 2 bases at V and 8 bases at J, with 18 bases between the two ends. Germline V gene data show CDR1 as LGHNA and CDR2 as YSLEER. The CDR3 has 16 residues. CDR3 sequence reads: CASSQRQEGQKGELFF. CDR3 DNA: TGCGCCAGCAGCCAAAGACAAGAAGGGCAGAAGGGGGAGCTGTTTTTT.

This clonotype was observed at least ten times. The chain combines TRBV3-1 with TRBJ2-2; D is unclear. V lost 4 bases and J 4 bases, leaving 13 bases between the germline ends. The CDR3 spans 15 residues. Germline V CDR1 and CDR2: LGHDT, YNNKEL (reference sequence). For the CDR3, the DNA is TGTGCCAGCAGCCGGACGAGTCTTTTCACCGGGGAGCTGTTTTTT. Translating gives CASSRTSLFTGELFF.

The table lists this clonotype with many counts. The genes are TRBV29-1 and TRBJ2-7; weak D call: TRBD2 (6 bases). The V end lost 7 bases, the J end lost 2 bases, and 9 bases lay between the germline ends. The CDR3 sequence is 11 residues long. Germline V gene sequence: CDR1 SQVTM, CDR2 ANQGSEA. Here the CDR3 reads CSGGLPYEQYF. The DNA for the CDR3 is TGCAGCGGGGGACTTCCCTACGAGCAGTACTTC.

V is TRBV4-3 and J is TRBJ2-3; D call uncertain. Germline CDR1 and CDR2: LGHNA and YSLEER. Trimming left V 0 bases short and J 6 bases short, with 4 bases between. This CDR3 has 12 amino acids. The CDR3 nucleotides are TGCGCCAGCAGCCAAGATAAGGATACGCAGTATTTT. It is translated as CASSQDKDTQYF.

This clonotype was recorded at least ten times. This chain connects TRBV9 to TRBJ2-5; D is perhaps TRBD2 (6 bases). V gave up 3 bases and J gave up 10 bases, with 13 bases separating them. Germline-derived CDR1 and CDR2 are SGDLS and YYNGEE. The CDR3 runs 12 residues. This chain's CDR3 is CASSGSRGLQYF. The DNA of the CDR3 is TGTGCCAGCAGCGGTTCCCGGGGACTCCAGTACTTC.

Ten or more counts support this clonotype. J is TRBJ2-3 and V is TRBV18, with unresolved D. Germline CDR1 and CDR2: KGHSH and LQKENI. Between the trimmed V and J ends, which lost 0 bases and 4 bases, there was a span of 5 bases. The CDR3 has 13 residues. CDR3: CASSPPGSDTQYF. The CDR3 bases are TGTGCCAGCTCACCACCGGGGTCAGATACGCAGTATTTT.

This clonotype was seen a few times. The gene calls are TRBV5-6 and TRBJ2-3, with D unresolved. Between the trimmed V and J ends, which lost 0 bases and 5 bases, there was a span of 7 bases. The length of the CDR3 is 13 residues. Looked up from germline, CDR1 is SGHDT and CDR2 is YYEEEE. The CDR3 loop is CASSLEYRDTQYF. In nucleotides, the CDR3 is TGTGCCAGCAGCTTGGAATACAGAGATACGCAGTATTTT.

The chain recombines TRBV6-5 with TRBJ2-3; tentatively, D is TRBD2 (6 bases). V lost 2 bases and J lost 8, with 14 bases in between. This CDR3 spans 14 amino acids. CDR1 is MNHEY and CDR2 is SVGAGI in the germline V gene. In DNA form, the CDR3 reads TGTGCCAGCAGTTACGGAGGGCTCCGCGGTACGCAGTATTTT. It is translated as CASSYGGLRGTQYF.

This clonotype came up a few times. J is TRBJ2-5 and V is TRBV20-1; TRBD1 agrees at 7 bases. The V and J ends lost 3 bases and 0 bases, in that order; junction bases with no gene match: 4. Germline CDR1 and CDR2: DFQATT and SNEGSKA (reference sequence). The length of the CDR3 is 14 residues. The DNA for the CDR3 is TGCAGTGCTAGCAGGGGGAAAGACCAAGAGACCCAGTACTTC. Its translation is CSASRGKDQETQYF.

This clonotype was counted between two and nine times. A much larger clone sits a single nucleotide away, making a read error possible. This CDR3 fails to terminate in the conserved phenylalanine or tryptophan, so it likely reflects a read error. This chain uses TRBV20-1 with TRBJ1-2; D is unclear. Germline CDR1 is DFQATT and CDR2 is SNEGSKA (reference sequence). V was shortened by 0 bases and J by 3 bases, with 5 bases between the two germline ends. This CDR3 comprises 12 residues. In nucleotides, the CDR3 is TGCAGTGCTAGAGAAACAGACTATGGCTACACCTGC. Its translation: CSARETDYGYTC.

The J gene is TRBJ2-7, the V gene TRBV20-1; D may correspond to TRBD1 or TRBD2 (5 bases each). The CDR3 totals 13 residues. V shed 5 bases and J shed 1 base, with 12 bases lying between them. CDR1 is DFQATT, CDR2 SNEGSKA, per germline (reference sequence). In nucleotides, the CDR3 is TGCAGTGCTCGGGACCACGGATCCTACGAGCAGTACTTC. It yields the protein CSARDHGSYEQYF.

This sequence joins TRBV27 and TRBJ2-5; 7 bases line up with TRBD1. Germline V lookup: CDR1 MNHEY, CDR2 SMNVEV (reference sequence). The J segment lost 2 bases and the V segment lost 6 bases, leaving 12 bases of the junction unmatched. This CDR3 has 16 amino acids. In DNA form, the CDR3 reads TGTGCCAGCAGCTTTGCCGGGACAGTGGGACAAGAGACCCAGTACTTC. Translating it yields CASSFAGTVGQETQYF.

At least ten counts were recorded for this clonotype. The chain couples TRBV12-3 or TRBV12-4 to TRBJ1-4; no definite D call. The CDR3 has 15 residues. Deletions cut 4 bases from V and 4 bases from J, with 13 bases between. The CDR3 here is CASSWGSGNNEKLFF. The CDR3 nucleotides are TGTGCCAGCAGTTGGGGAAGTGGGAATAATGAAAAACTGTTTTTT.

This chain uses TRBV7-2 with TRBJ2-1; D is uncertain. CDR1 and CDR2 from the germline V gene are SGHTA and FQGNSA. V was shortened by 2 bases and J by 8 bases, with 13 bases between the two germline ends. This CDR3 spans 14 amino acids. The CDR3 here is CASSLNVRSDEQFF. For the CDR3, the DNA is TGTGCCAGCAGCTTAAACGTACGAAGTGATGAGCAGTTCTTC.

CDR3 nucleotides: TGTGCCAGCAGCCAACAGGATAACTATGGCTACACCTTC. It yields the protein CASSQQDNYGYTF. The chain joins TRBV6-6 to TRBJ1-2, with TRBD1 as a possible D gene (5 bases). Trimming pared 6 bases from V and 1 base from J, leaving 9 bases between. CDR3 length: 13 residues. Germline V gives CDR1 MNHNY, CDR2 SVGAGI (reference sequence).

The chain is built from TRBV12-3 or TRBV12-4 and TRBJ1-2; perhaps TRBD1 as D (5 bases). This CDR3 has 15 amino acids. Trimming shortened V by 5 bases and J by 1 base, and 14 bases separated the two germline ends. CDR3 nucleotides: TGTGCCAGCAGTCGAAAGGGAAGGGGTAACTATGGCTACACCTTC. Translation gives CASSRKGRGNYGYTF.

This clonotype has just a few counts. The J gene is TRBJ2-3, the V gene TRBV12-3 or TRBV12-4; 7 bases agree with TRBD2. The CDR3 length is 17 residues. With V trimmed by 5 bases and J by 4 bases, 15 bases remained unmatched. CDR3 region: CASSPSPTSLWSDTQYF. The CDR3 DNA follows: TGTGCCAGCAGTCCTTCCCCGACTAGCTTGTGGTCAGATACGCAGTATTTT.

Concerning this clonotype itself: A much larger clone lies a single base off, so this may be a read error. The chain has TRBV12-3 or TRBV12-4 and TRBJ1-1, with D possibly matching TRBD1 (5 bases). This CDR3 contains 13 residues. The CDR3 bases are TGTGTCAGCGCCGCCACGGGGGACACTGAAGCTTTCTTT. The encoded protein is CVSAATGDTEAFF.

The table lists this clonotype with many counts. The chain recombines TRBV20-1 with TRBJ2-1; D is unclear. The V gene's germline CDR1 is DFQATT and CDR2 SNEGSKA (reference sequence). There are 14 residues in the CDR3. Between the trimmed V and J ends, which lost 3 bases and 0 bases, there was a span of 9 bases. DNA of the CDR3: TGCAGTGCTAGGGCGGTTAGCTCCTACAATGAGCAGTTCTTC. Amino acids: CSARAVSSYNEQFF.

This clonotype occurred many times. The chain is built from TRBV4-1 and TRBJ2-1; 12 bases fit TRBD2. Germline V lookup: CDR1 MGHRA, CDR2 YSYEKL. This CDR3 contains 16 residues. J gave up 7 bases and V 2 bases, and 6 bases lay outside the gene matches. The CDR3 is CASSQSLAGGTNEQFF. The CDR3 DNA is TGCGCCAGCAGCCAATCCCTAGCGGGGGGGACTAATGAGCAGTTCTTC.

This clonotype was seen at least ten times. The chain has TRBV20-1 and TRBJ2-1; 7 bases line up with TRBD1. CDR1 and CDR2 from the germline V gene are DFQATT and SNEGSKA (reference sequence). V was clipped by 3 bases and J by 4 bases; unmatched bases: 3. The length of the CDR3 is 13 residues. CDR3 loop: CSASPGGYNEQFF. CDR3 sequence (DNA): TGCAGTGCTAGCCCAGGGGGATACAATGAGCAGTTCTTC.

This clonotype was recorded many times. The chain is built from TRBV12-3 or TRBV12-4 and TRBJ1-5; weak D call: TRBD1 (6 bases). V lost 5 bases and J lost 5, with 19 bases in between. This CDR3 has 16 amino acids. In DNA, the CDR3 is TGTGCCAGCAGTCCAGGACGGGGGCGCGGGGATCAGCCCCAGCATTTT. This codes for CASSPGRGRGDQPQHF.

J is TRBJ2-1 and V is TRBV15; 10 bases agree with TRBD1. CDR3 size: 14 residues. Losses at the gene ends were 8 bases for V and 4 bases for J; bases not matched to a gene: 5. Germline CDR1 LNHNV, CDR2 YYDKDF (reference sequence). This chain's CDR3 is CATEAGQGYNEQFF. As DNA, the CDR3 is TGTGCCACCGAGGCGGGACAGGGGTACAATGAGCAGTTCTTC.

This clonotype has more than one count but fewer than ten. The rearrangement joins TRBV4-1 to TRBJ2-1; perhaps D is TRBD1 or TRBD2 (5 bases each). CDR1 is MGHRA and CDR2 is YSYEKL in the germline V gene. V lost 2 bases to trimming and J lost 5 bases, with 28 bases between them. The CDR3 length is 20 residues. The CDR3 reads CASSQSTVVEPGSGHNEQFF. CDR3 sequence (DNA): TGCGCCAGCAGCCAATCGACCGTAGTCGAACCAGGATCGGGACACAATGAGCAGTTCTTC.

This clonotype came up many times. The rearrangement joins TRBV12-3 or TRBV12-4 to TRBJ1-6; 11 bases line up with TRBD1. CDR3 length: 13 amino acids. Trimming at V came to 5 bases and at J to 18 bases, leaving 9 bases not matched to a gene. CDR3 coding DNA: TGTGCCAGCAGTCTCGGACAGGGGGCTTCTGCCCACTTT. As protein: CASSLGQGASAHF.

This clonotype came up a few times. The rearrangement links TRBV5-5 to TRBJ1-2, with a weak D call TRBD1 (5 bases). Trimming shortened V by 3 bases and J by 0 bases, and 12 bases separated the two germline ends. The CDR3 is 15 residues long. Germline V lookup: CDR1 SGHKS, CDR2 YYEKEE (reference sequence). As DNA, the CDR3 is TGTGCCAGCAGCTGGTCTGACAGAACTAACTATGGCTACACCTTC. This encodes CASSWSDRTNYGYTF.

In its sample, this clonotype was seen a few times. In this CDR3 the conserved last residue, phenylalanine or tryptophan, is missing, so a read error is likely. Because the CDR3's place on the DNA is in doubt, the DNA is left out and the CDR3 is given as listed by TCRdb. The V gene is TRBV7-2, the J gene TRBJ2-1; the DNA was not compared with TRBD2, the D call given in the table. The CDR3 is 14 amino acids long, termini counted. Germline V gene data show CDR1 as SGHTA and CDR2 as FQGNSA. This chain's CDR3 is CASSLVEGWDLVVN.

This clonotype was seen repeatedly, ten times or more. This chain joins TRBV20-1 and TRBJ1-5; no definite D call. In germline, CDR1 is DFQATT, CDR2 SNEGSKA (reference sequence). This CDR3 is 15 amino acids long. The germline V and J ends were trimmed by 1 base and 3 bases, with 13 bases remaining between them. The CDR3 loop is CSARVRFGYNQPQHF. Written as DNA, the CDR3 is TGCAGTGCTAGAGTTAGATTCGGTTACAATCAGCCCCAGCATTTT.